This TCR beta chain was sequenced during a study of cytomegalovirus exposure and HLA in healthy donors. As regards this clone: Its antigen is still unknown.

Findings of the study overall: A later analysis revealed that TCR association rates differed between HLA loci, peaking at DRB1 and bottoming out at HLA-C. Analysis performed later showed TCR beta chains linked to HLA being more clonally expanded than equally common others. The study flagged roughly 150 TCR beta chains as cytomegalovirus-associated. Presence/absence analyses assumed roughly uniform sequencing depth across donors.

There are 14 residues in the CDR3. Trimming shortened V by 6 bases and J by 2 bases, and 13 bases separated the two germline ends. CDR1 MNHNS and CDR2 SASEGT come from the germline V gene. Vbeta (60) and Jbeta (13) primers were used in the PCR. Profiled with immunoSEQ multiplex PCR; TCRdb holds only in-frame clones, not every one. The sample yields around 150,000 clones, 75% to 85% seen once. The origin of this receptor is a man aged 50-59 years in good health and CMV-seronegative. The chain recombines TRBV6-1 with TRBJ2-5; a weak D match, TRBD2 (6 bases). Sequences were obtained from PBMCs. DNA of the CDR3: TGTGCCAGCAGCCCCGGAGGGGCTCAAGAGACCCAGTACTTC. Translation gives CASSPGGAQETQYF.